A selection of T cell receptor beta chains follows, all from one sample in a study of cytomegalovirus exposure and HLA in healthy donors. TCRdb's copy holds only in-frame clones and misses some; the assay was immunoSEQ multiplex PCR. Among some 150,000 clones listed, approximately 86% were seen once. The sequenced sample was PBMCs. Receptors were obtained from a man aged 18-30 years in good health and CMV-seropositive. Both conserved end residues are part of each CDR3. The D gene is left open where the match is weak. The listing skips clone size in some rows; elsewhere it reads once, few, many or a size class.

CDR3aa: CASSQPGTGGEQYF
CDR3nt: TGCGCCAGCAGCCAGCCCGGGACAGGGGGAGAGCAGTACTTC
v_gene: TRBV4-1
len: 14
abundance: once
j_gene: TRBJ2-7
d_gene: TRBD1

CDR3aa: CASSQERGQLNQPQHF
CDR3nt: TGTGCCAGCAGCCAAGAACGGGGACAGCTTAATCAGCCCCAGCATTTT
v_gene: TRBV4-2
len: 16
abundance: -
j_gene: TRBJ1-5
d_gene: TRBD1

CDR3aa: CASSITGSTGELFF
CDR3nt: TGTGCCAGTAGTATAACAGGGAGCACCGGGGAGCTGTTTTTT
v_gene: TRBV19
len: 14
abundance: -
j_gene: TRBJ2-2
d_gene: -

CDR3aa: CAWGSYGYTF
CDR3nt: TGTGCCTGGGGCTCCTATGGCTACACCTTC
v_gene: TRBV30
len: 10
abundance: -
j_gene: TRBJ1-2
d_gene: -

CDR3aa: CASITPGYGYTF
CDR3nt: TGTGCCAGCATTACGCCAGGGTATGGCTACACCTTC
v_gene: TRBV6-5
len: 12
abundance: few
j_gene: TRBJ1-2
d_gene: -

CDR3aa: CAWSPVAGRTDTQYF
CDR3nt: TGTGCCTGGAGTCCCGTAGCGGGGCGCACAGATACGCAGTATTTT
v_gene: TRBV30
len: 15
abundance: -
j_gene: TRBJ2-3
d_gene: TRBD2

CDR3aa: CASRPTGDSQPQHF
CDR3nt: TGTGCCAGCAGGCCTACAGGGGATAGTCAGCCCCAGCATTTT
v_gene: TRBV6-5
len: 14
abundance: -
j_gene: TRBJ1-5
d_gene: TRBD1

CDR3aa: CASSTRSGRGPYNEQFF
CDR3nt: TGTGCCAGTAGTACCCGATCTGGGCGGGGGCCCTACAATGAGCAGTTCTTC
v_gene: TRBV19
len: 17
abundance: once
j_gene: TRBJ2-1
d_gene: -

CDR3aa: CASSWDREYEQYF
CDR3nt: TGTGCCAGCAGCTGGGACAGAGAATACGAGCAGTACTTC
v_gene: TRBV5-6
len: 13
abundance: -
j_gene: TRBJ2-7
d_gene: TRBD1

CDR3aa: CASSSLGDSPLHF
CDR3nt: TGCGCCAGCAGCTCCCTGGGAGATTCACCCCTCCACTTT
v_gene: TRBV5-1
len: 13
abundance: -
j_gene: TRBJ1-6
d_gene: -

CDR3aa: CASSLQGNQPQHF
CDR3nt: TGTGCCAGCAGCTTACAGGGTAATCAGCCCCAGCATTTT
v_gene: TRBV7-9
len: 13
abundance: -
j_gene: TRBJ1-5
d_gene: -

CDR3aa: CASGLAGGSYEQYF
CDR3nt: TGTGCTAGTGGTTTGGCGGGGGGTTCCTACGAGCAGTACTTC
v_gene: TRBV12-5
len: 14
abundance: -
j_gene: TRBJ2-7
d_gene: TRBD2

CDR3aa: CASSPPEGAEKLFF
CDR3nt: TGTGCCAGCAGCCCCCCAGAGGGCGCGGAAAAACTGTTTTTT
v_gene: TRBV2
len: 14
abundance: -
j_gene: TRBJ1-4
d_gene: -

CDR3aa: CAWDIGNEQFF
CDR3nt: TGTGCCTGGGATATCGGTAATGAGCAGTTCTTC
v_gene: TRBV30
len: 11
abundance: -
j_gene: TRBJ2-1
d_gene: -

CDR3aa: CSVGSTSGRAWNEQFF
CDR3nt: TGCAGCGTTGGCTCTACTAGCGGGAGGGCCTGGAATGAGCAGTTCTTC
v_gene: TRBV29-1
len: 16
abundance: -
j_gene: TRBJ2-1
d_gene: TRBD2

CDR3aa: CASSPLGLAGRDEQFF
CDR3nt: TGTGCCAGTAGTCCCCTGGGACTAGCGGGAAGGGATGAGCAGTTCTTC
v_gene: TRBV19
len: 16
abundance: -
j_gene: TRBJ2-1
d_gene: TRBD2

CDR3aa: CASSLEQGGYTEAFF
CDR3nt: TGTGCCAGCAGCTTAGAGCAAGGCGGATACACTGAAGCTTTCTTT
v_gene: TRBV11-2
len: 15
abundance: once
j_gene: TRBJ1-1
d_gene: -

CDR3aa: CASSAGGGGEETQYF
CDR3nt: TGCGCCAGCAGCGCTGGCGGGGGAGGGGAAGAGACCCAGTACTTC
v_gene: TRBV5-1
len: 15
abundance: -
j_gene: TRBJ2-5
d_gene: TRBD2

CDR3aa: CASSYSSGVAQETQYF
CDR3nt: TGTGCCAGCAGTTACTCTAGCGGGGTGGCACAAGAGACCCAGTACTTC
v_gene: TRBV6-5
len: 16
abundance: -
j_gene: TRBJ2-5
d_gene: TRBD2

CDR3aa: CASSPLASGGYEQYF
CDR3nt: TGTGCCAGCAGCCCACTGGCTAGCGGGGGTTACGAGCAGTACTTC
v_gene: TRBV7-9
len: 15
abundance: -
j_gene: TRBJ2-7
d_gene: TRBD2

CDR3aa: CASSLAGTGGPVDTQYF
CDR3nt: TGTGCCAGCAGCTTAGCGGGGACAGGGGGCCCGGTAGATACGCAGTATTTT
v_gene: TRBV7-2
len: 17
abundance: -
j_gene: TRBJ2-3
d_gene: TRBD1

CDR3aa: CASTLGGQGNQPQHF
CDR3nt: TGTGCCAGCACCTTAGGAGGGCAAGGCAATCAGCCCCAGCATTTT
v_gene: TRBV6-1
len: 15
abundance: -
j_gene: TRBJ1-5
d_gene: -

CDR3aa: CASSLSRGPGYTF
CDR3nt: TGTGCCAGCAGCTTGTCCAGGGGTCCTGGCTACACCTTC
v_gene: TRBV5-4
len: 13
abundance: -
j_gene: TRBJ1-2
d_gene: -

CDR3aa: CASRKDTSTNEKLFF
CDR3nt: TGTGCCAGCAGAAAGGACACTTCAACTAATGAAAAACTGTTTTTT
v_gene: TRBV5-4
len: 15
abundance: -
j_gene: TRBJ1-4
d_gene: -

CDR3aa: CAWSEWQGGQPQHF
CDR3nt: TGTGCCTGGAGTGAGTGGCAGGGCGGTCAGCCCCAGCATTTT
v_gene: TRBV30
len: 14
abundance: -
j_gene: TRBJ1-5
d_gene: -

CDR3aa: CASSPFGGQPQHF
CDR3nt: TGTGCCAGTAGTCCGTTTGGCGGGCAGCCCCAGCATTTT
v_gene: TRBV19
len: 13
abundance: -
j_gene: TRBJ1-5
d_gene: -